This T cell receptor (beta chain) emerged from a study of radiotherapy plus CTLA-4 blockade in lung cancer. The table came from immunoSEQ multiplex PCR; TCRdb's copy has only in-frame clones and leaves some out. The sample shows 48,000 or so clones, around four fifths of them seen only once. Germline trimming cut 7 bases from V and 7 bases from J; bases unmatched to any gene: 9. Looked up from germline, CDR1 is MNHEY and CDR2 is SVGAGI. CDR3 size: 14 residues. The sequence derives from a human donor with non-small cell lung cancer whose response to radiotherapy plus ipilimumab could not be evaluated. V and J are TRBV6-5 and TRBJ2-1; 8 bases fit TRBD2. Specimen: peripheral blood, collected from a patient treated with radiotherapy plus ipilimumab. CDR3 sequence: CASTKTRGGNEQFF. The DNA for the CDR3 is TGTGCCAGCACCAAAACCCGGGGGGGGAATGAGCAGTTCTTC.